This T cell receptor beta chain was sequenced in a study of T cell clonotyping in hematopoietic cell transplantation. The assay was immunoSEQ multiplex PCR, and TCRdb's table has in-frame clones only and misses some. The table includes some 9,400 clones, roughly 79% detected once. Germline CDR1 is SGHTA and CDR2 is FQGNSA. V dropped 1 base and J dropped 3; count of bases not matched to a gene: 2. The length of the CDR3 is 15 residues. The clonotype was recovered from a male patient aged 40 to 50 who had an allogeneic stem cell transplant from a related donor, so the T cells may come from the graft donor. Some clones in this sample may be carry-over from other donors' samples. Sample: PBMCs, taken 180 days after allogeneic stem cell transplant. The chain uses TRBV7-2 and TRBJ2-7; 11 bases fit TRBD1. This CDR3 is CASSLGGTGGYEQYF. The CDR3 DNA is TGTGCCAGCAGCTTAGGAGGGACAGGGGGCTACGAGCAGTACTTC.